The clone carrying this TCR beta chain has more than one count but fewer than ten. As yet, its antigen is unknown. This sample stems from a study of blood T cells in healthy people across ages. The wider study: About one barcoded beta molecule was captured per two T cells (by template switching). Points from the study as a whole: The unknown donor CMV status may have confounded expanded clonotype changes.

Primers used in a second PCR of about 7 to 12 cycles were a sample-barcoded 5' primer and a J-beta primer mix. TCRdb analysed the 5' RACE reads with MiXCR anew, one entry per CDR3 protein. The sample lists around 790,000 distinct CDR3 sequences; 40% to 50% were seen once. This sequence was found in a man aged 60 to 69 in good health. Sequencing was done on a sample of blood.

CDR3 amino acids: CASSFVDSNYEQYF. The CDR3, as DNA: TGTGCCAGCAGCTTCGTGGACAGTAACTACGAGCAGTACTTC. This chain joins TRBV11-2 and TRBJ2-7; TRBD1 might be the D (6 bases). CDR3 length: 14 amino acids. Germline CDR1 reads SGHAT; CDR2 reads FQNNGV. The germline V and J ends were trimmed by 3 bases and 3 bases, with 12 bases remaining between them. Looking up the rest from reference TRBV11-2 and TRBJ2-7 gives the full variable domain: EAGVAQSPRYKIIEKRQSVAFWCNPISGHATLYWYQQILGQGPKLLIQFQNNGVVDDSQLPKDRFSAERLKGVDSTLKIQPAKLEDSAVYLCASSFVDSNYEQYFGPGTRLTVT.